The sequence of this TCR beta chain was determined in a study of blood T cells in healthy people across ages. Study context: Template-switching capture recovered about one barcoded beta molecule per two T cells. Study-level findings and limits: Across the age range, TCR beta diversity per million T cells fell in a roughly linear way.

The CDR3 loop spans 16 amino acids. Per the germline V gene, CDR1 is MDHEN and CDR2 is SYDVKM. With 5 bases removed from V and 1 base from J, the gap between germline ends came to 15 bases. Note on this clonotype: Its antigen is not known.

Together with a sample-barcoded 5' primer, a J-beta primer mix was included in a second PCR lasting roughly 6 to 12 cycles. Using its own MiXCR run on the 5' RACE reads, TCRdb lists one record per CDR3 protein. The repertoire consists of some 700,000 distinct CDR3 sequences, with roughly 47% occurring once and the leading ten covering around a fifth. Investigators took about 9.2 milliliters of peripheral blood from every donor. Samples each yielded at least 5 micrograms of total RNA. The rearrangement uses TRBV28 and TRBJ1-3; unclear D gene. This receptor was taken from a woman aged 60-70 years in good health. The sequencing sample was made of blood. Here the CDR3 reads CASSPHSGDSGNTIYF. CDR3 DNA: TGTGCCAGCAGTCCCCATAGTGGAGATTCTGGAAACACCATATATTTT.